Shown below are 19 T cell receptor beta chains from a single sample sequenced in a study of cytomegalovirus exposure and HLA in healthy donors (dated by TCRdb to about 2017). The library came from the immunoSEQ multiplex PCR assay. As stored in TCRdb, this immuneACCESS dataset retains in-frame rearrangements with V and J assigned. A fraction of the clones does not appear; measured against another copy, unresolved V genes explain less than half of the discrepancy, and the remainder lacks a known reason. This sample lists 150,000 or so clones; roughly 89% were detected once. Over 9% of the sample is held by the ten biggest clonotypes. Sequenced: PBMCs. All receptors come from a woman aged 18-29 years in good health and CMV-seropositive.

The V gene is TRBV6-5, the J gene TRBJ1-4; tentative D call: TRBD1 (5 bases). CDR1 is MNHEY, CDR2 SVGAGI, per germline. Trimming removed 0 bases from V and 10 bases from J, with 12 bases in between. This CDR3 has 14 amino acids. The CDR3 DNA reads TGTGCCAGCAGTTACTCGCGCAGGGTAGGAAAACTGTTTTTT. Protein product: CASSYSRRVGKLFF.

The chain links TRBV7-9 to TRBJ2-2; D gene unclear. Trimming took 2 bases from V and 3 from J, leaving 4 bases between them. Germline CDR1 reads SEHNR; CDR2 reads FQNEAQ (reference sequence). The length of the CDR3 is 13 residues. The DNA of the CDR3 is TGTGCCAGCAGCTTATATGACACCGGGGAGCTGTTTTTT. Translation: CASSLYDTGELFF.

This clone occurred once. This CDR3 is CASSSAGGRGYNEQFF. CDR3 nucleotide sequence: TGTGCCAGCAGCTCCGCCGGGGGGCGGGGGTACAATGAGCAGTTCTTC. The rearrangement joins TRBV7-2 to TRBJ2-1; tentatively, D is TRBD2 (7 bases). Trimming shortened V by 4 bases and J by 4 bases, and 17 bases separated the two germline ends. Germline assignment: CDR1 SGHTA and CDR2 FQGNSA. The length of the CDR3 is 16 residues.

The rearrangement links TRBV7-3 to TRBJ2-1; D is unresolved. The length of the CDR3 is 14 residues. CDR1 is SGHTA and CDR2 is FQGTGA in the germline V gene. Trimming shortened V by 5 bases and J by 3 bases, and 11 bases separated the two germline ends. CDR3 amino acids: CASSPVGGYNEQFF. The CDR3 coding sequence is TGTGCCAGCAGCCCCGTCGGCGGCTACAATGAGCAGTTCTTC. Together with reference TRBV7-3 and TRBJ2-1, the CDR3 gives the full variable domain: GAGVSQTPSNKVTEKGKYVELRCDPISGHTALYWYRQSLGQGPEFLIYFQGTGAADDSGLPNDRFFAVRPEGSVSTLKIQRTERGDSAVYLCASSPVGGYNEQFFGPGTRLTVL.

The chain is built from TRBV11-2 and TRBJ2-4; 9 nucleotides agree with TRBD1. This CDR3 region has 13 residues. V gave up 4 bases and J gave up 13 bases; unmatched junction bases: 8. CDR1 SGHAT and CDR2 FQNNGV come from the germline V gene. The CDR3 DNA is TGTGCCAGCAGCTCCCCCCGGACAGGGGAACAGTACTTC. The encoded protein is CASSSPRTGEQYF.

J is TRBJ2-1 and V is TRBV9, with 11 bases lining up with TRBD2. V trimming: 0 bases; J trimming: 4 bases; junction bases outside the gene matches: 0. The CDR3 extends over 15 amino acids. Per germline, CDR1 SGDLS and CDR2 YYNGEE. CDR3 DNA sequence: TGTGCCAGCAGCGTAGGACTAGCGGGGTACAATGAGCAGTTCTTC. Translation: CASSVGLAGYNEQFF.

This sequence joins TRBV19 and TRBJ2-7, with D tentatively TRBD2 (6 bases). CDR3 length equals 14 residues. V shed 5 bases and J shed 2 bases, with 13 bases lying between them. Germline CDR1 reads LNHDA; CDR2 reads SQIVND (reference sequence). The CDR3 region has the DNA TGTGCCAGTAGTCGCGGGGTAACTGCCTACGAGCAGTACTTC. It encodes CASSRGVTAYEQYF.

In its sample, this clone was seen once. V and J are TRBV6-6 and TRBJ1-3, with TRBD1 matching 9 bases. With 6 bases clipped from V and 8 bases from J, the junction kept 11 bases outside the gene matches. The CDR3 sequence is 15 residues long. Germline V gene lookup returns CDR1 MNHNY and CDR2 SVGAGI (reference sequence). In DNA form, the CDR3 reads TGTGCCAGCAGAAGCACAGGGGGCGTAGAAGACACCATATATTTT. This gives the protein CASRSTGGVEDTIYF.

The chain couples TRBV15 to TRBJ1-5; no clear D gene. This CDR3 comprises 16 residues. The V end lost 2 bases, the J end lost 6 bases, and 17 bases lay between the germline ends. The germline gives CDR1 LNHNV, CDR2 YYDKDF (reference sequence). The CDR3 region is CATSRSPAGAFQPQHF. In DNA form, the CDR3 reads TGTGCCACCAGCAGATCTCCCGCGGGAGCTTTTCAGCCCCAGCATTTT.

The chain is built from TRBV7-2 and TRBJ1-2, with D maybe TRBD1 (6 bases). The V and J ends lost 1 base and 7 bases respectively, with 10 bases between them. Germline V lookup: CDR1 SGHTA, CDR2 FQGNSA. CDR3 size: 13 residues. CDR3 residues: CASSLGQGLGYTF. CDR3 DNA: TGTGCCAGCAGCTTAGGGCAGGGGCTTGGCTACACCTTC.

The J gene is TRBJ2-7, the V gene TRBV7-8, with 10 nucleotides matching TRBD2. The CDR3 spans 17 residues. J lost 2 bases, V lost 5 bases, and 12 bases had no gene match. The germline CDR1 and CDR2 sequences are SGHVS and FQNEAQ. The CDR3 reads CASSPRGQSGGAYEQYF. The DNA of the CDR3 is TGTGCCAGCAGCCCGAGGGGCCAGAGCGGGGGGGCCTACGAGCAGTACTTC.

This clone occurred a few times. The genes are TRBV27 and TRBJ2-7; TRBD1 might be the D (6 bases). Germline V lookup: CDR1 MNHEY, CDR2 SMNVEV (reference sequence). The CDR3 runs 12 residues. V was clipped by 6 bases and J by 2 bases, with 8 bases between them. In DNA form, the CDR3 reads TGTGCCAGCAGGAGGACAGCCTACGAGCAGTACTTC. Translating it yields CASRRTAYEQYF.

This chain joins TRBV30 and TRBJ2-2; 10 bases are shared with TRBD1. V shed 2 bases, J shed 6 bases, and the junction held 9 bases outside the gene matches. The CDR3 length is 16 residues. Germline V gene lookup returns CDR1 GTSNPN and CDR2 SVGIG (reference sequence). CDR3 bases: TGTGCCTGGAGTACCCGGGACAGGGGCCATCCCGGGGAGCTGTTTTTT. This codes for CAWSTRDRGHPGELFF.

The chain recombines TRBV9 with TRBJ1-1; 7 bases are a match to TRBD1. Germline lookup yields CDR1 SGDLS and CDR2 YYNGEE. V dropped 0 bases and J dropped 4; count of bases not matched to a gene: 6. This CDR3 spans 15 amino acids. CDR3 residues: CASSVGGQGGTEAFF. The DNA for the CDR3 is TGTGCCAGCAGCGTAGGGGGGCAGGGGGGCACTGAAGCTTTCTTT. The full variable domain, completed using reference TRBV9 and TRBJ1-1, is DSGVTQTPKHLITATGQRVTLRCSPRSGDLSVYWYQQSLDQGLQFLIQYYNGEERAKGNILERFSAQQFPDLHSELNLSSLELGDSALYFCASSVGGQGGTEAFFGQGTRLTVV.

This chain joins TRBV30 and TRBJ2-1; 8 bases fit TRBD2. Germline loops: CDR1 GTSNPN, CDR2 SVGIG (reference sequence). CDR3 size: 17 residues. V was clipped by 4 bases and J by 0 bases; unmatched bases: 11. CDR3 protein: CAWKRRGAPISYNEQFF. The CDR3 coding sequence is TGTGCCTGGAAAAGGCGGGGGGCGCCGATCTCCTACAATGAGCAGTTCTTC.

The rearrangement joins TRBV28 to TRBJ2-7, with 7 bases that match TRBD1. The CDR3 length is 14 residues. Trimming cost V 7 bases and J 4 bases; bases outside gene matches: 10. Germline CDR1 reads MDHEN; CDR2 reads SYDVKM. CDR3 in DNA: TGTGCCAGCACTACCGGGACAGAGTCTTACGAGCAGTACTTC. Protein sequence: CASTTGTESYEQYF.

The chain couples TRBV19 to TRBJ2-5; TRBD1 matches 7 bases. This CDR3 comprises 13 residues. The germline CDR1 and CDR2 sequences are LNHDA and SQIVND (reference sequence). V trimming: 6 bases; J trimming: 8 bases; junction bases outside the gene matches: 9. The CDR3 region has the DNA TGTGCCAGTAGCGAACAGGGGCTCAGAACCCAGTACTTC. Its protein is CASSEQGLRTQYF.

The CDR3 is CASSPGDRGGVTEAFF. DNA of the CDR3: TGTGCCAGTAGTCCAGGGGACAGGGGGGGAGTAACTGAAGCTTTCTTT. The chain recombines TRBV19 with TRBJ1-1; 11 nucleotides line up with TRBD1. Germline values: CDR1 LNHDA, CDR2 SQIVND (reference sequence). This CDR3 has 16 amino acids. The V gene end was trimmed by 5 bases and the J gene end by 5 bases; junction bases not matched to a gene: 10.

CDR3 bases: TGTGCCAGCAGCGTAGCACCGGATAGAGGGACTGAAGCTTTCTTT. Residues: CASSVAPDRGTEAFF. The chain links TRBV9 to TRBJ1-1, with D unclear. CDR3 size: 15 residues. V lost 0 bases to trimming and J lost 5 bases, with 14 bases between them. CDR1 and CDR2 from the germline V gene are SGDLS and YYNGEE.